This T cell receptor beta chain comes out of a study of blood T cell repertoires in COVID-19. As for the study in general: Material from acute and convalescent COVID-19 was sourced from the United States, Italy and Spain. Sample material is recorded as cDNA or gDNA derived from T cells, B-cell-depleted T cells, or PBMCs.

The authors' processing: Amplification of reference gene primers was used by the study to estimate nucleated cell counts. Libraries were prepared by immunoSEQ multiplex PCR; TCRdb keeps only in-frame clonotypes and omits some of them. Clone size and the V and J calls come from that table; the DNA yielded D and trimming. The table has some 230,000 clones, 75% to 85% seen once. Looked up from germline, CDR1 is GTSNPN and CDR2 is SVGIG (reference sequence). The CDR3 spans 12 residues. V lost 3 bases and J 0 bases, leaving 4 bases between the germline ends. The rearrangement joins TRBV30 to TRBJ2-3; D is ambiguous. This clonotype originated in a woman aged 80 or older with COVID-19, enrolled during active disease. Sequencing input: peripheral blood. CDR3 sequence: CAWRSSTDTQYF. The CDR3, as DNA: TGTGCCTGGAGGAGTAGCACAGATACGCAGTATTTT.